The 5 T cell receptor beta chains presented below share a single source sample, sequenced in a study of graft-versus-host responses after intestinal transplantation. Sequencing was performed with immunoSEQ multiplex PCR; in TCRdb, only in-frame clones are kept and a portion is missing. The table lists some 25,000 clones, roughly 90% of them singletons. The material was PBMCs, obtained roughly 38 days after intestinal transplant. The receptors were gathered from a human patient who received an intestinal transplant, so some T cells may come from the graft donor.

This rearrangement joins TRBV6-6 to TRBJ2-7, with TRBD2 matching over 7 bases. Germline V gene data show CDR1 as MNHNY and CDR2 as SVGAGI (reference sequence). The CDR3 covers 14 residues. The ends lost 9 bases at V and 2 bases at J; junction bases unmatched: 10. In DNA form, the CDR3 reads TGTGCCAGTAGACAAGGGCTAGCGGCCTACGAGCAGTACTTC. It codes for CASRQGLAAYEQYF.

This clone was seen just once. The rearrangement uses TRBV6-4 and TRBJ2-2, with TRBD1 identical over 9 bases. The CDR3 contains 16 residues. Germline CDR1 reads MRHNA; CDR2 reads SNTAGT. The ends lost 4 bases at V and 4 bases at J; junction bases unmatched: 7. The CDR3 DNA reads as TGTGCCAGCAGTGGACCGCGGGACAGGGCCACCGGGGAGCTGTTTTTT. Its protein is CASSGPRDRATGELFF.

The chain links TRBV10-3 to TRBJ2-2; 8 bases are shared with TRBD1. V trimming: 7 bases; J trimming: 6 bases; junction bases outside the gene matches: 10. Germline V gene sequence: CDR1 ENHRY, CDR2 SYGVKD. CDR3 length: 15 amino acids. The CDR3 reads CAITATGVGAGELFF. In nucleotides, the CDR3 is TGTGCCATCACCGCGACAGGGGTGGGGGCCGGGGAGCTGTTTTTT.

The CDR3 region has the DNA TGCGCCAGCAGCCCAAGGCCCCGGGACTCAACCTACGAGCAGTACTTC. Amino acid sequence: CASSPRPRDSTYEQYF. V is TRBV4-3 and J is TRBJ2-7, with D perhaps matching TRBD2 (6 bases). The V and J ends lost 4 bases and 2 bases respectively, with 18 bases between them. CDR3 length: 16 amino acids. Germline CDR1 LGHNA, CDR2 YSLEER.

This clone was detected once. This chain connects TRBV19 to TRBJ2-6, with 7 bases that match TRBD1. The CDR3 sequence is 18 residues long. CDR1 is LNHDA and CDR2 is SQIVND in the germline V gene (reference sequence). With 5 bases clipped from V and 0 bases from J, the junction kept 10 bases outside the gene matches. The CDR3 DNA reads as TGTGCCAGTAGTTTCAACAGGGGATCATTCTCTGGGGCCAACGTCCTGACTTTC. As protein: CASSFNRGSFSGANVLTF.